The clone carrying this TCR beta chain was observed at least ten times. Its antigen is still unknown. With 9 bases removed from V and 7 bases from J, the gap between germline ends came to 14 bases. The CDR3 covers 13 residues. Germline CDR1 is KGHDR and CDR2 is SFDVKD. This sample was included in a study of neurological immune-mediated disorders. Study-wide results and limits: None of the features examined (clinical or MRI) was associated with the multiple sclerosis repertoire cluster.

Synthesis of cDNA was accomplished via 5'RACE employing 10-nucleotide random UMIs. TCRdb reprocessed the 5' RACE reads via MiXCR and lists one record per CDR3 protein. Among over 35,000 distinct CDR3 sequences listed, 2% to 3% were seen once. Specimen: PBMCs. The clonotype originates from a man aged 50 or older with multiple sclerosis. The chain is built from TRBV24-1 and TRBJ2-2; D ambiguous. This chain's CDR3 is CATAGRFGGELFF. CDR3 coding DNA: TGTGCCACCGCCGGACGTTTCGGCGGGGAGCTGTTTTTT.